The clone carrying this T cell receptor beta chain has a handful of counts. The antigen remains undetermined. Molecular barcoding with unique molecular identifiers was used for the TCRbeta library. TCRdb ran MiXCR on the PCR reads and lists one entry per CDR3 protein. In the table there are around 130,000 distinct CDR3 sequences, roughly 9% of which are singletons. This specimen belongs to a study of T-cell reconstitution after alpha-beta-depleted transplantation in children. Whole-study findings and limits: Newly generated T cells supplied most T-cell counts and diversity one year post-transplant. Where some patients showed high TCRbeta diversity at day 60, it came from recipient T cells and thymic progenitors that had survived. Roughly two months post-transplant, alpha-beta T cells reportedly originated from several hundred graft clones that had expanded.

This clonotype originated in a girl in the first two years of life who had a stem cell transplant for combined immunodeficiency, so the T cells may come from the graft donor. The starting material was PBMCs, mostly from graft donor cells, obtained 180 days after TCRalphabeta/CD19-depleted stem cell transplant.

The CDR3 DNA sequence: TGTGCCAGCAGCCGGGACAGGGGCCACGGAGAGACCCAGTACTTC. Protein: CASSRDRGHGETQYF. This chain links TRBV7-9 with TRBJ2-5; 10 nucleotides match TRBD1. Looked up from germline, CDR1 is SEHNR and CDR2 is FQNEAQ (reference sequence). Trimming at V came to 5 bases and at J to 4 bases, leaving 7 bases not matched to a gene. This CDR3 has 15 amino acids.